Sequencing of this T cell receptor beta chain was carried out in a study of shared clonotypes between healthy human individuals. Study at large: Two women and a few men aged 18 to 49 served as donors. Study-wide findings and caveats: Naive subsets generally had larger estimated richness than memory subsets.

Some clones are missing from TCRdb's copy, which holds only in-frame ones; the method was immunoSEQ multiplex PCR. This sample has roughly 850,000 clones, with 90% to 97% found just once. Notes on this clone: The antigen remains undetermined.

It was CD45RO-negative cells, positively selected for CCR7, that made up naive CD8 cells, with terminally differentiated effector memory CD45RA+ cells excluded. Donors comprised only Caucasian adults living in Nashville, Tennessee. Germline V gene sequence: CDR1 MNHEY, CDR2 SMNVEV (reference sequence). This CDR3 region has 14 residues. Trimming took off 10 bases at V and 4 bases at J, with 18 bases between the two ends. This receptor was taken from a man aged 25 to 40 in good health. Sequenced input: naive CD8+ T cells sorted from blood. The rearrangement uses TRBV27 and TRBJ2-3; D is uncertain. CDR3 in amino acids: CATTELGGPDTQYF. The CDR3 DNA reads as TGTGCCACCACTGAATTGGGCGGCCCAGATACGCAGTATTTT.